These 8 T cell receptor beta chains were sequenced from one sample in a study of human T cells and chemical hapten exposure. TCRdb recomputed calls from the RACE reads with MiXCR, one row per CDR3 protein. This sample has some 71,000 distinct CDR3 sequences, with 9% to 12% found just once. Time point reported: patch test 2, 6 weeks after DPC sensitization. This sample's treatment: therapeutic diphenylcyclopropenone sensitization with weekly scalp DPC. The sequenced sample was whole blood, obtained in connection with sensitization to the hapten diphenylcyclopropenone (DPC). The origin of the receptors is a woman aged 50 to 60 with alopecia areata. Some clones in this sample may be carry-over from other donors' samples.

This clonotype is large in the sample. The rearrangement joins TRBV29-1 to TRBJ2-7; TRBD1 agrees at 7 bases. The V gene's germline CDR1 is SQVTM and CDR2 ANQGSEA. After removal of 4 bases from V and 4 bases from J, the junction contained 7 bases not matched to a gene. The CDR3 is 13 residues long. CDR3 coding DNA: TGCAGCGTTGGAGGACAGGAGCCTTACGAGCAGTACTTC. Its translation: CSVGGQEPYEQYF.

This clonotype was counted many times. The genes are TRBV19 and TRBJ2-3; 7 bases align to TRBD2. CDR3 length: 15 amino acids. J was trimmed by 2 bases and V by 3 bases; bases with no gene match: 5. The germline V gene has CDR1 LNHDA and CDR2 SQIVND (reference sequence). The CDR3 DNA reads TGTGCCAGTAGTATCTCTAGCGGATACACAGATACGCAGTATTTT. This gives the protein CASSISSGYTDTQYF.

This clonotype was picked up a small number of times. The CDR3, as DNA: TGTGCCAGCAGTTTAGCCCCTGTCTATGGCTACACCTTC. Its translation: CASSLAPVYGYTF. V usage is TRBV12-3 or TRBV12-4 and J usage is TRBJ1-2; D not resolved. Trimming removed 0 bases at V and 4 bases at J, with 6 bases between. The CDR3 is 13 residues long.

This chain links TRBV27 with TRBJ1-3; D is perhaps TRBD1 (5 bases). Germline V CDR1 and CDR2: MNHEY, SMNVEV (reference sequence). Trimming removed 5 bases at V and 2 bases at J, with 10 bases between. This CDR3 spans 14 amino acids. CDR3 coding DNA: TGTGCCAGCAGTCCCTGGGGGACTGGAAACACCATATATTTT. It is translated as CASSPWGTGNTIYF.

This clonotype has a handful of counts. The V call is TRBV30, the J call TRBJ1-1; no firm D call. Germline CDR1 GTSNPN, CDR2 SVGIG (reference sequence). Trimming took off 3 bases at V and 2 bases at J, with 4 bases between the two ends. The CDR3 is 11 amino acids. In DNA form, the CDR3 reads TGTGCCTGGAGAGGTAACACTGAAGCTTTCTTT. Its translation: CAWRGNTEAFF.

This clonotype was picked up a small number of times. This sequence joins TRBV12-3 or TRBV12-4 and TRBJ2-7; 7 bases line up with TRBD1. The CDR3 length is 16 residues. V gave up 4 bases and J gave up 5 bases; unmatched junction bases: 14. The CDR3 sequence is CASSSHDRVSGDEQYF. The CDR3 bases are TGTGCCAGCAGTTCCCATGACAGGGTGTCCGGTGACGAGCAGTACTTC.

V is TRBV12-3 or TRBV12-4 and J is TRBJ2-7, with TRBD2 identical over 11 bases. The V gene end was trimmed by 4 bases and the J gene end by 4 bases; junction bases not matched to a gene: 3. CDR3 length: 14 amino acids. This CDR3 is CASSWTSGSYEQYF. DNA for the CDR3: TGTGCCAGCAGTTGGACTAGCGGGTCTTACGAGCAGTACTTC.

This clonotype was counted at least ten times. One end of the junction is discordant with germline, which a read error may explain. This chain joins TRBV12-3 or TRBV12-4 and TRBJ1-2; TRBD1 might be the D (5 bases). The CDR3 loop spans 16 amino acids. This CDR3 reads CASRLGVSSGMDGYTF. The CDR3 DNA sequence: TGTGCCAGCAGGTTAGGGGTCTCTTCGGGGATGGATGGCTACACCTTC.